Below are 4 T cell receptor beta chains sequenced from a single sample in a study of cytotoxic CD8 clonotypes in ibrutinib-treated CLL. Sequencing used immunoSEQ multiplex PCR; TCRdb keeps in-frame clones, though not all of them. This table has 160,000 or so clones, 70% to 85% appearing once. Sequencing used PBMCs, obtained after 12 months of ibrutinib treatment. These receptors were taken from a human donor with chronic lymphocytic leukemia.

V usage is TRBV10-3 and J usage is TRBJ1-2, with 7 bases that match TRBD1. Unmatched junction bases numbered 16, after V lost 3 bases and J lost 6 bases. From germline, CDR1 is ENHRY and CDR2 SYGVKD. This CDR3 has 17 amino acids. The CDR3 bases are TGTGCCATCAGTGACCAGGGATACAGGGGCCAAGGGGATGGCTACACCTTC. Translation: CAISDQGYRGQGDGYTF.

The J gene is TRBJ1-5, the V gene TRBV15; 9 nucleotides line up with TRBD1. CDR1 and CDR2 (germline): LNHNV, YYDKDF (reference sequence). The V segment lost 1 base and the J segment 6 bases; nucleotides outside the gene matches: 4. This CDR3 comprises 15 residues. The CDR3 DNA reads TGTGCCACCAGCAGAGGAGACAGGGGGAGTCAGCCCCAGCATTTT. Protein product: CATSRGDRGSQPQHF.

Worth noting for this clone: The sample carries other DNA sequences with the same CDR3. CDR3 DNA: TGCGCCAGCAGCTTGCGAACTAGCGGGGGGACAGATACGCAGTATTTT. Translating it yields CASSLRTSGGTDTQYF. The gene calls are TRBV5-1 and TRBJ2-3; the match to TRBD2 covers 12 bases. V dropped 1 base and J dropped 3; count of bases not matched to a gene: 3. Germline loops: CDR1 SGHRS, CDR2 YFSETQ. The CDR3 spans 16 residues.

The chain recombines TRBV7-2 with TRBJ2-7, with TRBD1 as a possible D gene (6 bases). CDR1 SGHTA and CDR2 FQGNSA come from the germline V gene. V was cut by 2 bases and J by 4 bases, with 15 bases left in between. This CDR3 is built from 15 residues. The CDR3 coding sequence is TGTGCCAGCAGCTTACTACTCGGGACAAGTTACGAGCAGTACTTC. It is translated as CASSLLLGTSYEQYF.